This record covers a single T cell receptor (beta chain). No antigen is known for it. Naive CD8 populations comprised CD45RO-negative cells positively selected for CCR7, excluding terminally differentiated effector memory CD45RA+ cells. The sample comes from a study of shared clonotypes between healthy human individuals. Study in general: Each donor contributed plates that comprised three CD4 naive, three CD4 memory, two CD8 naive and one CD8 memory. Overall study findings and caveats: The sharing of about 5% of naive CD4 clonotypes was seen across a handful of donors.

V trimming: 7 bases; J trimming: 8 bases; junction bases outside the gene matches: 11. CDR3 size: 14 residues. Germline values: CDR1 MDHEN, CDR2 SYDVKM. The study ran the assay at deep level. Data came from immunoSEQ multiplex PCR; TCRdb stores just in-frame clones and leaves some out. Among 700,000 to 950,000 clones, about 97% were seen once, and the ten largest hold about 0.25%. Sequencing input: naive CD8+ T cells sorted from blood. This chain joins TRBV28 and TRBJ2-1; 7 nucleotides align to TRBD2. The source of this sequence is a young man in good health. CDR3 nucleotides: TGTGCCAGCACTGAGCGGGGCTTAGGGGATGAGCAGTTCTTC. This sequence encodes CASTERGLGDEQFF.